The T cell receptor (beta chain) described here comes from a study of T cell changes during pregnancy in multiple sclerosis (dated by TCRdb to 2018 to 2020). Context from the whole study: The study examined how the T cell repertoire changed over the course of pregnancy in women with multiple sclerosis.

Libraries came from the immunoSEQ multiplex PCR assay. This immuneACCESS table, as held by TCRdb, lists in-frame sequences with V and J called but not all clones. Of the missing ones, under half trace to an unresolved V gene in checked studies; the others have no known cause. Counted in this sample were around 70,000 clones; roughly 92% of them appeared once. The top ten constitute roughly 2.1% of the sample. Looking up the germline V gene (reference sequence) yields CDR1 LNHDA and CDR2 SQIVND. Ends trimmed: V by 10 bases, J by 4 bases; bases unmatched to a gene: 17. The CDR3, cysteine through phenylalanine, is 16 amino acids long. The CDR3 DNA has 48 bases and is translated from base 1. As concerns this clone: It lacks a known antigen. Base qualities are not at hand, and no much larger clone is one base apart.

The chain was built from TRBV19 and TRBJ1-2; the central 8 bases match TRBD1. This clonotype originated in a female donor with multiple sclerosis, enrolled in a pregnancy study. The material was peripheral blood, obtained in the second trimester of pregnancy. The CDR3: CATTIPTGDLVYGYTF. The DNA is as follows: TGTGCCACCACGATACCGACAGGGGACCTAGTCTATGGCTACACCTTC. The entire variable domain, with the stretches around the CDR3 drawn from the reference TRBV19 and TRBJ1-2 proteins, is DGGITQSPKYLFRKEGQNVTLSCEQNLNHDAMYWYRQDPGQGLRLIYYSQIVNDFQKGDIAEGYSVSREKKESFPLTVTSAQKNPTAFYLCATTIPTGDLVYGYTFGSGTRLTVV.